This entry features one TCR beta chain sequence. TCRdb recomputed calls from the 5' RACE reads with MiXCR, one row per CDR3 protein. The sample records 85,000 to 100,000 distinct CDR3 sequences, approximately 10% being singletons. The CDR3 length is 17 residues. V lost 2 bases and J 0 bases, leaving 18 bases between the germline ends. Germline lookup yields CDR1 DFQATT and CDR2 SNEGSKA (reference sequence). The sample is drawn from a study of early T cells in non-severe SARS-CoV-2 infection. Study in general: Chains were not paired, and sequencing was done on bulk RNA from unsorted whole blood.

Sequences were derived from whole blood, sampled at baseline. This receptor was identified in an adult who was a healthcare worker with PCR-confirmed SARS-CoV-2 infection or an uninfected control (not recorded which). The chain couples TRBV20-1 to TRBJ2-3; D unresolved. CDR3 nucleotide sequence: TGCAGTGCTAGATCCCCCCTAAGCGTAACTAGCACAGATACGCAGTATTTT. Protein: CSARSPLSVTSTDTQYF.